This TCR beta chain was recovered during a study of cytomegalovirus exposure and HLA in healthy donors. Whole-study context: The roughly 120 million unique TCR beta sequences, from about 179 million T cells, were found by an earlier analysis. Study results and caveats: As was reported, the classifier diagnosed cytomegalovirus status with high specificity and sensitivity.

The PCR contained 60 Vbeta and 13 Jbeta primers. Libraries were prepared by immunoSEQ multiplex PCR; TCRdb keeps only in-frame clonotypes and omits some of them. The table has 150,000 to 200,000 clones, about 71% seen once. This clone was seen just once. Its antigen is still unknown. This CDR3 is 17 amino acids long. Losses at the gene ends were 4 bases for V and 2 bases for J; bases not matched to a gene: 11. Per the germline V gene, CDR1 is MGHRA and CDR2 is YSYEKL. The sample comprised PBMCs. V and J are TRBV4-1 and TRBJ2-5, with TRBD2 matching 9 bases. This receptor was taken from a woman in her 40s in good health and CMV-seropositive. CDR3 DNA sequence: TGCGCCAGCAGCCCACCTTGGCTAGCGGGATTACAAGAGACCCAGTACTTC. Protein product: CASSPPWLAGLQETQYF.